Shown below are 12 T cell receptor beta chains from a single sample sequenced in a study of blood T cell repertoires in COVID-19. This table comes from immunoSEQ multiplex PCR, and its TCRdb copy is limited to in-frame clones, with some not included. The sample lists under 200,000 clones, around 82% occurring once. Sample: peripheral blood. The receptor source for this set is a woman between 70 and 85 years old who had recovered from COVID-19.

This clone was counted only a few times. The chain uses TRBV7-3 and TRBJ2-1; 15 nucleotides match TRBD2. Losses at the gene ends were 5 bases for V and 9 bases for J; bases not matched to a gene: 8. The length of the CDR3 is 16 residues. Germline V gives CDR1 SGHTA, CDR2 FQGTGA. The CDR3 here is CASSPRGLAGGTEQFF. Written as DNA, the CDR3 is TGTGCCAGCAGCCCCCGCGGACTAGCGGGGGGGACTGAGCAGTTCTTC.

The genes are TRBV28 and TRBJ1-2; no clear D. The CDR3 runs to 14 residues. The V end lost 10 bases, the J end lost 3 bases, and 18 bases lay between the germline ends. Germline-derived CDR1 and CDR2 are MDHEN and SYDVKM. CDR3 sequence: CATRQQAVYYGYTF. CDR3 DNA sequence: TGTGCCACCCGGCAGCAGGCCGTCTACTATGGCTACACCTTC.

The chain combines TRBV4-2 with TRBJ1-3; 9 bases are a match to TRBD1. With V trimmed by 2 bases and J by 2 bases, 13 bases remained unmatched. The germline gives CDR1 LGHNA, CDR2 YNFKEQ. The CDR3 sequence is 19 residues long. The CDR3 sequence: CASSQRLIQGANAGNTIYF. For the CDR3, the DNA is TGTGCCAGCAGCCAACGTCTTATACAGGGGGCAAATGCTGGAAACACCATATATTTT.

This chain uses TRBV19 with TRBJ2-7, with D possibly TRBD1 on 6 matching bases. From germline, CDR1 is LNHDA and CDR2 SQIVND (reference sequence). This CDR3 comprises 13 residues. The V end lost 5 bases, the J end lost 6 bases, and 14 bases lay between the germline ends. The DNA of the CDR3 is TGTGCCAGTAGTTCACTTCAGGGGTCCGAGCAGTACTTC. As protein: CASSSLQGSEQYF.

CDR3 protein: CASSRAGEQFF. As DNA, the CDR3 is TGTGCCAGCAGCCGAGCGGGGGAGCAGTTCTTC. This chain links TRBV3-1 (or the pseudogene TRBV3-2) with TRBJ2-1; 7 nucleotides match TRBD2. The CDR3 is 11 residues long. Trimming cost V 4 bases and J 10 bases; bases outside gene matches: 1. Germline CDR1 LGHDT, CDR2 YNNKEL (reference sequence).

V usage is TRBV11-3 and J usage is TRBJ2-7; no reliable D call. Trimming stripped 5 bases from V and 3 bases from J, with 14 bases between. The germline V gene encodes CDR1 SGHNT and CDR2 YENEEA. This CDR3 comprises 14 residues. Written as DNA, the CDR3 is TGTGCCAGCAGCCGCGGCCCGCTTGGCTACGAGCAGTACTTC. Protein sequence: CASSRGPLGYEQYF.

V is TRBV27 and J is TRBJ2-6; 7 bases agree with TRBD1. The CDR3 has 15 residues. V lost 8 bases and J lost 2; bases outside the gene matches: 6. Germline CDR1 MNHEY, CDR2 SMNVEV (reference sequence). The CDR3 loop is CASGTGETGANVLTF. DNA for the CDR3: TGTGCCAGCGGTACAGGGGAGACTGGGGCCAACGTCCTGACTTTC.

The chain has TRBV4-1 and TRBJ1-2, with D perhaps matching TRBD1 (5 bases). V was shortened by 1 base and J by 4 bases, with 16 bases between the two germline ends. The CDR3 has 16 residues. Germline V gene sequence: CDR1 MGHRA, CDR2 YSYEKL. CDR3 nucleotide sequence: TGCGCCAGCAGCCAAGGCCCGGGGGTAGCAGGCTATGGCTACACCTTC. Protein product: CASSQGPGVAGYGYTF.

This chain joins TRBV27 and TRBJ1-2; the match to TRBD1 covers 8 bases. The trim removed 5 bases at V and 4 bases at J, leaving 9 bases unmatched. The CDR3 contains 15 residues. Germline V gene data show CDR1 as MNHEY and CDR2 as SMNVEV (reference sequence). CDR3 sequence reads: CASSPWTGFGYGYTF. DNA for the CDR3: TGTGCCAGCAGTCCCTGGACAGGGTTCGGCTATGGCTACACCTTC.

V and J are TRBV28 and TRBJ1-2; 7 bases map to TRBD1. Losses at the gene ends were 2 bases for V and 1 base for J; bases not matched to a gene: 10. The CDR3 sequence is 17 residues long. CDR1 and CDR2 (germline): MDHEN, SYDVKM. The CDR3 DNA sequence: TGTGCCAGCAGTTTAGGACAGGTCCGTTCGGTTAACTATGGCTACACCTTC. It codes for CASSLGQVRSVNYGYTF.

This clone came up many times. CDR3 residues: CASSPRTGPSNSPLHF. The CDR3 DNA reads as TGTGCCAGCAGTCCGCGGACAGGGCCAAGTAATTCACCCCTCCACTTT. The chain employs TRBV27 and TRBJ1-6; TRBD1 agrees at 8 bases. The germline V gene has CDR1 MNHEY and CDR2 SMNVEV (reference sequence). The CDR3 has 16 residues. V was clipped by 5 bases and J by 6 bases; unmatched bases: 9.

The gene calls are TRBV6-5 and TRBJ2-1; D call uncertain. The CDR3 is 15 residues long. V was clipped by 8 bases and J by 1 base, with 15 bases between them. Germline-derived CDR1 and CDR2 are MNHEY and SVGAGI. The CDR3 is CASQPLGISYNEQFF. The CDR3 DNA follows: TGTGCCAGCCAGCCCCTAGGAATATCCTACAATGAGCAGTTCTTC.